The present entry profiles one T cell receptor (beta chain) with its context. The antigen remains undetermined. These data belong to a study of cytomegalovirus exposure and HLA in healthy donors. Background on the study: An analysis done earlier identified about 120 million unique TCR beta sequences from approximately 200 million T cells.

Germline V gene lookup returns CDR1 SGHVS and CDR2 FNYEAQ. Trimming took 4 bases from V and 7 from J; bases not matched to a gene: 12. The CDR3 is 15 amino acids. Amplification used 60 Vbeta primers and 13 Jbeta primers. The table came from immunoSEQ multiplex PCR; TCRdb's copy has only in-frame clones and leaves some out. The table records approximately 150,000 clones, over 60% of them present only once. General study points: Later analysis revealed greater clonal expansion in HLA-associated TCR beta chains than in equally common others. Within an earlier analysis, most TCR beta V segments proved productive either about 87% or about 30% of the time. In a later analysis, 16,951 TCR beta sequences were associated with HLA alleles at 0.05 false discovery rate.

This sequence was found in a woman aged 25 to 45 in good health and CMV-seronegative. The V and J genes are TRBV7-6 and TRBJ1-1, with TRBD1 matching 7 bases. Sequencing was carried out using PBMCs. CDR3 bases: TGTGCCAGCAGCTCCTCGACAGGGTTTGTTGTTGAAGCTTTCTTT. Residues: CASSSSTGFVVEAFF. Looking up the rest from reference TRBV7-6 and TRBJ1-1 gives the full variable domain: GAGVSQSPRYKVTKRGQDVALRCDPISGHVSLYWYRQALGQGPEFLTYFNYEAQQDKSGLPNDRFSAERPEGSISTLTIQRTEQRDSAMYRCASSSSTGFVVEAFFGQGTRLTVV.